Reported below is one TCR beta chain. Its target is not known. Generated by immunoSEQ multiplex PCR, the TCRdb table keeps only in-frame clones and is missing some. The sample consists of tens of thousands of clones, approximately 82% of them appearing once. The data are from a study of T cells in narcolepsy. Study-wide context: Healthy controls were enrolled alongside patients with narcolepsy type 1 or type 2. General study findings and limits: No autoreactive T cell clone sequences appeared in some memory CD4+ repertoires. Same-patient CSF and blood CD4+ T cell clonotypes included HCRT-specific and TRIB2-specific autoreactive ones. Blood of same and different patients, but not healthy controls, reportedly held recurring autoreactive clonotypes.

This CDR3 has 15 amino acids. Trimming took 1 base from V and 4 from J, leaving 10 bases between them. Germline lookup yields CDR1 MGHDK and CDR2 SYGVNS. This TCR came from a human donor in good health. The sample comprised memory (CD45RA-) CD4+ T cells from blood. V is TRBV25-1 and J is TRBJ1-4, with a tentative D call TRBD1 (5 bases). Here the CDR3 reads CASSEFAQVNEKLFF. CDR3 DNA: TGTGCCAGCAGTGAATTCGCACAGGTTAATGAAAAACTGTTTTTT.